This record covers a single TCR beta chain. Its antigen remains unidentified. The CDR3 is made up of 14 amino acids. Germline CDR1 reads SGHNT; CDR2 reads YYREEE (reference sequence). Trimming pared 2 bases from V and 5 bases from J, leaving 13 bases between. Overall study findings and caveats: Tumor Treg TCRs overlapped most with tumor naive CD4+ cells.

Full-length variable regions came from constant-region reverse primers plus semi-nested Nested Universal Primer A PCR. TCRdb recomputed calls from the 5' RACE reads with MiXCR, one row per CDR3 protein. The top ten hold about 4.4% of the sample, which has about 8,200 distinct CDR3 sequences, roughly two thirds seen once. The V call is TRBV5-4, the J call TRBJ2-5, with TRBD2 as a possible D gene (5 bases). The origin of this receptor is a female donor with breast cancer. Input material: tumor-infiltrating naive CD4+ T cells sorted from the breast tumor. Subset here: naive CD4+ T cells, CD4+CD45RA+CD25-. The CDR3 DNA is TGTGCCAGCAGCTTCACGGCGAGGGAGGAGACCCAGTACTTC. This encodes CASSFTAREETQYF.